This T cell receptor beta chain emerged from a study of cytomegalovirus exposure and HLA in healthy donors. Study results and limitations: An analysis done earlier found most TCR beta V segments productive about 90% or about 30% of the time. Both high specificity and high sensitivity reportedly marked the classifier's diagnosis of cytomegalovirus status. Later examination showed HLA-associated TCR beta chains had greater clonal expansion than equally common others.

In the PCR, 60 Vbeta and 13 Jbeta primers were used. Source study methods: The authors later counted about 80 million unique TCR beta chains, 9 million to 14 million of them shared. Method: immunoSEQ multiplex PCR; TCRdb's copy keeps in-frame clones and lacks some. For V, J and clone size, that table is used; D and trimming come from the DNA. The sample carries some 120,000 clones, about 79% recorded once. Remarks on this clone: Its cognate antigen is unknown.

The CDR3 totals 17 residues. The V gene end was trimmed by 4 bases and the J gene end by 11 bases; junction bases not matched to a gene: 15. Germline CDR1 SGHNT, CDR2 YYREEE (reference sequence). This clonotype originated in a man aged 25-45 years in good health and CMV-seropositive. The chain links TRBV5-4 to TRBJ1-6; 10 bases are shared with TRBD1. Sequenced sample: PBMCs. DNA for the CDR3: TGTGCCAGCAGCCCTAGGGACAGGGGAGCCCTAAATCCACCCCTCCACTTT. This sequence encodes CASSPRDRGALNPPLHF.